This paragraph covers one T cell receptor beta chain sequence. As yet, its antigen is unknown. V dropped 2 bases and J dropped 6; count of bases not matched to a gene: 6. Germline loops: CDR1 SGDLS, CDR2 YYNGEE. The CDR3 extends over 15 amino acids. The sample belongs to a study of cytomegalovirus exposure and HLA in healthy donors. Study-level background: Of several hundred genotyped donors, about 81% clustered with self-reported Caucasian donors.

PCR involved 60 Vbeta and 13 Jbeta primers. Profiled with immunoSEQ multiplex PCR; TCRdb holds only in-frame clones, not every one. The sample yields roughly 120,000 clones, of which the top ten take up more than 3%. Findings and caveats of the study: Reports showed the classifier diagnosing cytomegalovirus status with high specificity and sensitivity.

As for the donors, each was a healthy bone marrow donor. V and J are TRBV9 and TRBJ1-5; TRBD1 matches at 9 bases. The receptor was derived from a man aged 18 to 30 in good health and CMV-seronegative. Sequencing was performed on PBMCs. The CDR3 region is CASSVGDRVGQPQHF. In DNA form, the CDR3 reads TGTGCCAGCAGCGTGGGGGACAGGGTTGGTCAGCCCCAGCATTTT.